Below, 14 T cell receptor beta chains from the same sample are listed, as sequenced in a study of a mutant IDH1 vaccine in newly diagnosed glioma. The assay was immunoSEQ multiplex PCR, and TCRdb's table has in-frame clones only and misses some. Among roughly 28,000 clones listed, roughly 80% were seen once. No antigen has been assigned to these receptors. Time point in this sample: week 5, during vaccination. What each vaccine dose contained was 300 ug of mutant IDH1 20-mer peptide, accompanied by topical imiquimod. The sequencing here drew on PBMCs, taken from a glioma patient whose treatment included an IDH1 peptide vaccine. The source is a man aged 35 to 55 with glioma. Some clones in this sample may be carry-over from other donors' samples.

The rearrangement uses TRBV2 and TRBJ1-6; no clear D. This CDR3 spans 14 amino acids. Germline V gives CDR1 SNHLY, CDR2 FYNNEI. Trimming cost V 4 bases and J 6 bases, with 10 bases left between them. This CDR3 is CASSGRQPNSPLHF. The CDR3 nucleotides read TGTGCCAGCAGTGGGCGCCAGCCTAATTCACCCCTCCACTTT.

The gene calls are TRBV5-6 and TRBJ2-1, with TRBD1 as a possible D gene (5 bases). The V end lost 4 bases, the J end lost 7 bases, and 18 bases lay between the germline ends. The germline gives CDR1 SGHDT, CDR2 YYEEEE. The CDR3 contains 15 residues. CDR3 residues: CASSDTGYNGNEQFF. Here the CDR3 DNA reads TGTGCCAGCAGCGACACAGGATATAACGGGAATGAGCAGTTCTTC.

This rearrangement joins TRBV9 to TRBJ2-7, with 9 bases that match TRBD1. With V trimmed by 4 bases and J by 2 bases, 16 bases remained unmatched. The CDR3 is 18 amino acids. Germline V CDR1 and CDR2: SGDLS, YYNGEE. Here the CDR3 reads CASSPPRGDRASTYEQYF. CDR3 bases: TGTGCCAGCAGCCCCCCTAGAGGGGACAGGGCTTCGACCTACGAGCAGTACTTC.

CDR3 DNA: TGCAGTGCTAGAGATCTTGAAAAACTGTTTTTT. As protein: CSARDLEKLFF. V usage is TRBV20-1 and J usage is TRBJ1-4; no firm D call. The CDR3 totals 11 residues. V gave up 0 bases and J gave up 7 bases, with 3 bases separating them. Germline CDR1 DFQATT, CDR2 SNEGSKA (reference sequence).

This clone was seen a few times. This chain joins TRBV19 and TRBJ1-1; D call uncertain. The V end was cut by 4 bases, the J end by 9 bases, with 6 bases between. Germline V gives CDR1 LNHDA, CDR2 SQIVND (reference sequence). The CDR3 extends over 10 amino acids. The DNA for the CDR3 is TGTGCCAGTAGTAGAGGGAAAGCTTTCTTT. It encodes CASSRGKAFF.

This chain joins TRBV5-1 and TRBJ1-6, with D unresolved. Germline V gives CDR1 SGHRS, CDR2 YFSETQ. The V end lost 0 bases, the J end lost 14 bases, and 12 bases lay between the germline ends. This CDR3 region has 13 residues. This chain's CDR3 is CASSLVRGMALHF. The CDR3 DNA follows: TGCGCCAGCAGCTTGGTGCGAGGAATGGCCCTCCACTTT.

For the CDR3, the DNA is TGTGCCAGCAGGCAATCCAGGGGGAATGGAAACACCATATATTTT. This translates into CASRQSRGNGNTIYF. The chain is built from TRBV2 and TRBJ1-3, with TRBD1 identical over 7 bases. The trim removed 6 bases at V and 3 bases at J, leaving 8 bases unmatched. The CDR3 has 15 amino acids. Germline CDR1 is SNHLY and CDR2 is FYNNEI.

This CDR3 is CAISSPSSSYEQYF. In DNA, the CDR3 is TGTGCCATCAGTTCCCCCTCCTCTTCCTACGAGCAGTACTTC. The chain has TRBV10-3 and TRBJ2-7; D ambiguous. The germline gives CDR1 ENHRY, CDR2 SYGVKD. CDR3 length: 14 residues. Trimming stripped 5 bases from V and 1 base from J, with 12 bases between.

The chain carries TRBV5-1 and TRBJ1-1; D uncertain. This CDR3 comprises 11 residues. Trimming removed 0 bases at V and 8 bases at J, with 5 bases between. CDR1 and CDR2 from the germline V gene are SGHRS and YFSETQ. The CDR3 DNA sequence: TGCGCCAGCAGCTTGGCCGGGGAAGCTTTCTTT. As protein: CASSLAGEAFF.

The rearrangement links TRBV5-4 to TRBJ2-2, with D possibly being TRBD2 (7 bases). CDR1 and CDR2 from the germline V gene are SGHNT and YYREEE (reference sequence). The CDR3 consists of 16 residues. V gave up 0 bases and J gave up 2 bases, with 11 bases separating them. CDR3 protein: CASSLEGGYNTGELFF. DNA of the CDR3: TGTGCCAGCAGCTTGGAGGGGGGGTACAACACCGGGGAGCTGTTTTTT.

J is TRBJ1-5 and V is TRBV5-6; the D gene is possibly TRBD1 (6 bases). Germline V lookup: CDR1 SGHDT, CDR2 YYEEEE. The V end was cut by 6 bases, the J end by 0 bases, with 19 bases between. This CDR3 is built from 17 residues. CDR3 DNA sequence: TGTGCCAGCACCAAGAGGGGGGGCGGCTATAGCAATCAGCCCCAGCATTTT. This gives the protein CASTKRGGGYSNQPQHF.

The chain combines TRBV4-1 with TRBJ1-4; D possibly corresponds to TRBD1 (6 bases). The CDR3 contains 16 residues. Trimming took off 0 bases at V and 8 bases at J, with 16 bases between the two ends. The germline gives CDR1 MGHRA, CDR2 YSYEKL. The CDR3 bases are TGCGCCAGCAGCCAAGATAGAACAGGGTCAGGAGAAAAACTGTTTTTT. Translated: CASSQDRTGSGEKLFF.

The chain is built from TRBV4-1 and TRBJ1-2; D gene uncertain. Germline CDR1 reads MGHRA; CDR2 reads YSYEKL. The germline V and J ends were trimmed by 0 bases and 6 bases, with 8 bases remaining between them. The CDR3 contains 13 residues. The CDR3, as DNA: TGCGCCAGCAGCCAAGACTCCCGGGATGGCTACACCTTC. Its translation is CASSQDSRDGYTF.

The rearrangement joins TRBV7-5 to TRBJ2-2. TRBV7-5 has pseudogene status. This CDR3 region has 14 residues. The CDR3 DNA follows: TGTGTCAGAAGCATCTCCCACCTGGGCGGGGAGCTGTTTTTT. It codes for CVRSISHLGGELFF.